The text below deals with one T cell receptor beta chain. What it binds is not known. This entry belongs to a study of long-term antiretroviral therapy in people with HIV. Study results and caveats: Regardless of time point, clones expanded before ART dominated the repertoire.

There are 11 residues in the CDR3. Trimming stripped 4 bases from V and 6 bases from J, with 7 bases between. Looked up from germline, CDR1 is GTSNPN and CDR2 is SVGIG (reference sequence). Assay version v3.0 of immunoSEQ was used, and it was run at survey level. Only in-frame clones appear in the TCRdb table, and some are missing; sequencing was by immunoSEQ multiplex PCR. The data contain 15,000 to 20,000 clones, around 83% of them singletons. This receptor was obtained from a man in his forties with HIV. V usage is TRBV30 and J usage is TRBJ2-1; D remains ambiguous. The sequencing used unsorted PBMCs, collected just before starting antiretroviral therapy. The CDR3 DNA sequence: TGTGCCTGGATTACTACCAATGAGCAGTTCTTC. Translated, it gives CAWITTNEQFF.